Each of the 25 T cell receptor beta chains below was sequenced from the same sample in a study of OX40 agonist ivuxolimab in advanced cancers. TCRdb keeps only in-frame clones here, not all; method: immunoSEQ multiplex PCR. The sample records about 35,000 clones, approximately 80% being singletons. Specimen: CD4+ or CD8+ T cells sorted from blood, collected in a trial of the OX40 agonist ivuxolimab. These TCRs come from an adult with an advanced solid tumor such as melanoma, head and neck, liver or kidney cancer.

The rearrangement links TRBV7-9 to TRBJ2-7, with 7 bases aligning to TRBD2. Per the germline V gene, CDR1 is SEHNR and CDR2 is FQNEAQ (reference sequence). CDR3 size: 15 residues. V shed 1 base, J shed 1 base, and the junction held 4 bases outside the gene matches. The CDR3 DNA reads TGTGCCAGCAGCTTAGGGCGGGGGTCATCCTACGAGCAGTACGTC. It specifies CASSLGRGSSYEQYV.

The J gene is TRBJ1-2, the V gene TRBV11-2; TRBD1 might be the D (5 bases). Germline V CDR1 and CDR2: SGHAT, FQNNGV. The V end was cut by 6 bases, the J end by 5 bases, with 10 bases between. This CDR3 spans 12 amino acids. CDR3 sequence (DNA): TGTGCCAGCAGGCAAGCAGGGTATGGCTACACCTTC. This encodes CASRQAGYGYTF.

The V gene is TRBV28, the J gene TRBJ1-2; a weak D match, TRBD1 (5 bases). Germline V CDR1 and CDR2: MDHEN, SYDVKM. There are 12 residues in the CDR3. Deletions cut 3 bases from V and 8 bases from J, with 10 bases between. The CDR3 DNA reads as TGTGCCAGCAGTTTGGGGGAGCGAGGCTACACCTTC. As protein: CASSLGERGYTF.

V and J are TRBV4-2 and TRBJ2-1, with D uncertain. This CDR3 is built from 11 residues. The germline V gene has CDR1 LGHNA and CDR2 YNFKEQ. The germline V and J ends were trimmed by 2 bases and 9 bases, with 5 bases remaining between them. CDR3 nucleotide sequence: TGTGCCAGCAGCCAACTAGGTGAGCAGTTCTTC. As protein: CASSQLGEQFF.

This clone was seen only a few times. The rearrangement links TRBV10-3 to TRBJ2-1; 7 bases are shared with TRBD2. V was clipped by 2 bases and J by 4 bases; unmatched bases: 2. The CDR3 is 14 residues long. Germline CDR1 ENHRY, CDR2 SYGVKD. The CDR3 DNA reads as TGTGCCATCAGTGAGCGGGGGGAGTACAATGAGCAGTTCTTC. Translating gives CAISERGEYNEQFF.

The gene calls are TRBV2 and TRBJ2-6; D is possibly TRBD2 (5 bases). This CDR3 has 15 amino acids. Germline CDR1 reads SNHLY; CDR2 reads FYNNEI. Trimming shortened V by 2 bases and J by 2 bases, and 7 bases separated the two germline ends. CDR3 region: CASSEPGAGANVLTF. The CDR3 region has the DNA TGTGCCAGCAGTGAACCCGGGGCTGGGGCCAACGTCCTGACTTTC.

The chain combines TRBV11-2 with TRBJ1-6; D perhaps matches TRBD1 (5 bases). Trimming took 3 bases from V and 9 from J, leaving 9 bases between them. Germline CDR1 reads SGHAT; CDR2 reads FQNNGV. This CDR3 spans 13 amino acids. This CDR3 reads CASSFQGSSPLHF. CDR3 nucleotides: TGTGCCAGCAGCTTTCAGGGAAGTTCACCCCTCCACTTT.

The chain employs TRBV19 and TRBJ1-5; a possible D gene is TRBD1 (5 bases). CDR3 length: 17 amino acids. Germline assignment: CDR1 LNHDA and CDR2 SQIVND (reference sequence). Trimming pared 1 base from V and 0 bases from J, leaving 13 bases between. The CDR3 nucleotides read TGTGCCAGTAGTATAGTTGGCAGACAGTCTAGCAATCAGCCCCAGCATTTT. Its protein product is CASSIVGRQSSNQPQHF.

This clone was detected a few times. The chain links TRBV28 to TRBJ2-1, with D possibly being TRBD1 or TRBD2 (6 bases each). This CDR3 has 16 residues. Germline V CDR1 and CDR2: MDHEN, SYDVKM. V was trimmed by 7 bases and J by 5 bases, leaving 21 bases between them. CDR3 sequence reads: CASISGAGGWNNEQFF. The DNA for the CDR3 is TGTGCCAGCATTTCGGGGGCAGGAGGGTGGAACAATGAGCAGTTCTTC.

This chain uses TRBV19 with TRBJ1-5; D is perhaps TRBD1 (5 bases). Trimming removed 1 base from V and 2 bases from J, with 12 bases in between. The CDR3 contains 16 residues. Germline assignment: CDR1 LNHDA and CDR2 SQIVND (reference sequence). Written as DNA, the CDR3 is TGTGCCAGTAGTATAGGGTTCAAACAGGGCAATCAGCCCCAGCATTTT. This codes for CASSIGFKQGNQPQHF.

This clone has just a few counts. The V gene is TRBV11-3, the J gene TRBJ1-2, with 9 bases fitting TRBD1. Germline CDR1 is SGHNT and CDR2 is YENEEA. V lost 2 bases and J lost 0; bases outside the gene matches: 4. The CDR3 totals 16 residues. The CDR3 reads CASSLWGTGSNYGYTF. The CDR3 coding sequence is TGTGCCAGCAGCTTATGGGGGACAGGGTCTAACTATGGCTACACCTTC.

The chain employs TRBV7-9 and TRBJ2-1; TRBD2 matches at 7 bases. Trimming removed 4 bases from V and 9 bases from J; junction bases left unmatched: 6. The CDR3 totals 13 residues. Germline CDR1 is SEHNR and CDR2 is FQNEAQ (reference sequence). The CDR3 spells CASSSGLSREQFF. The CDR3 bases are TGTGCCAGCAGCTCGGGACTATCCCGTGAGCAGTTCTTC.

This sequence joins TRBV6-5 and TRBJ1-6; no clear D gene. V lost 4 bases and J 8 bases, leaving 9 bases between the germline ends. The CDR3 contains 13 residues. Germline CDR1 reads MNHEY; CDR2 reads SVGAGI. The CDR3 DNA sequence: TGTGCCAGCAGTTCTCAGCTGGATTCACCCCTCCACTTT. Translation: CASSSQLDSPLHF.

This clone was detected a few times. The chain recombines TRBV6-1 with TRBJ1-2, with TRBD1 matching over 8 bases. With V trimmed by 2 bases and J by 2 bases, 4 bases remained unmatched. This CDR3 is 15 amino acids long. The germline gives CDR1 MNHNS, CDR2 SASEGT. In DNA form, the CDR3 reads TGTGCCAGCAGTGAATGGACAGGGCCCAACTATGGCTACACCTTC. It is translated as CASSEWTGPNYGYTF.

The rearrangement links TRBV5-1 to TRBJ1-1; the match to TRBD1 covers 7 bases. V dropped 0 bases and J dropped 10; count of bases not matched to a gene: 6. The germline V gene has CDR1 SGHRS and CDR2 YFSETQ. CDR3 size: 13 residues. DNA of the CDR3: TGCGCCAGCAGCTTGGGGGAACAGGGGAGAGCTTTCTTT. Encoded protein: CASSLGEQGRAFF.

The V gene is TRBV11-2, the J gene TRBJ2-2, with unresolved D. This CDR3 spans 14 amino acids. Trimming removed 5 bases at V and 5 bases at J, with 12 bases between. The V gene's germline CDR1 is SGHAT and CDR2 FQNNGV. The CDR3 loop is CASSLEAFTGELFF. The CDR3 region has the DNA TGTGCCAGCAGCCTCGAAGCGTTTACCGGGGAGCTGTTTTTT.

The chain recombines TRBV15 with TRBJ2-7; 13 nucleotides align to TRBD2. The CDR3 spans 15 residues. CDR1 LNHNV and CDR2 YYDKDF come from the germline V gene (reference sequence). Trimming at V came to 1 base and at J to 7 bases, leaving 4 bases not matched to a gene. The CDR3 DNA sequence: TGTGCCACCAGCAGAGTGGGACTAGCGGGAAGGGAGCAGTACTTC. Amino acids: CATSRVGLAGREQYF.

The chain uses TRBV10-3 and TRBJ1-2; TRBD1 aligns across 7 bases. The CDR3 sequence is 14 residues long. With V trimmed by 7 bases and J by 3 bases, 8 bases remained unmatched. Germline CDR1 reads ENHRY; CDR2 reads SYGVKD. CDR3 bases: TGTGCCATCAATATCGACAGGGAGGACTATGGCTACACCTTC. Translating it yields CAINIDREDYGYTF.

A few counts support this clone. The chain recombines TRBV18 with TRBJ1-5, with TRBD1 identical over 7 bases. This CDR3 has 16 residues. The junction had 18 bases not matched to a gene; V was cut back by 5 bases and J by 11 bases. Germline V gene lookup returns CDR1 KGHSH and CDR2 LQKENI. CDR3 loop: CASSLSGTAFEVAQHF. CDR3 coding DNA: TGTGCCAGCTCATTGTCCGGGACAGCCTTCGAGGTGGCCCAGCATTTT. Filled out from reference TRBV18 and TRBJ1-5, the complete variable domain reads NAGVMQNPRHLVRRRGQEARLRCSPMKGHSHVYWYRQLPEEGLKFMVYLQKENIIDESGMPKERFSAEFPKEGPSILRIQQVVRGDSAAYFCASSLSGTAFEVAQHFGDGTRLSIL.

The gene calls are TRBV19 and TRBJ1-5; no reliable D call. CDR1 is LNHDA and CDR2 is SQIVND in the germline V gene (reference sequence). The V gene lost 6 bases and the J gene lost 7 bases, with 13 bases spanning the gap. CDR3 length equals 13 residues. CDR3 bases: TGTGCCAGTAGATGGCAGGTAGGCCAGCCCCAGCATTTT. Translation gives CASRWQVGQPQHF.

J is TRBJ2-2 and V is TRBV5-1, with D possibly matching TRBD2 (5 bases). Trimming removed 3 bases from V and 3 bases from J, with 15 bases in between. The CDR3 loop spans 16 amino acids. Germline V gene lookup returns CDR1 SGHRS and CDR2 YFSETQ. The CDR3 sequence is CASSSSLTRYTGELFF. The CDR3 nucleotides are TGCGCCAGCAGCTCGAGCCTAACTAGATACACCGGGGAGCTGTTTTTT.

The rearrangement uses TRBV18 and TRBJ1-6, with 7 bases identical to TRBD1. The V and J ends lost 1 base and 2 bases, in that order; junction bases with no gene match: 2. The CDR3 totals 16 residues. Germline V gene data show CDR1 as KGHSH and CDR2 as LQKENI. The CDR3: CASSPQGATYNSPLHF. The CDR3 nucleotides read TGTGCCAGCTCACCACAGGGGGCAACCTATAATTCACCCCTCCACTTT. The whole variable domain, filled in from reference TRBV18 and TRBJ1-6, reads NAGVMQNPRHLVRRRGQEARLRCSPMKGHSHVYWYRQLPEEGLKFMVYLQKENIIDESGMPKERFSAEFPKEGPSILRIQQVVRGDSAAYFCASSPQGATYNSPLHFGNGTRLTVT.

The chain carries TRBV5-6 and TRBJ1-1; 7 nucleotides agree with TRBD1. The CDR3 extends over 15 amino acids. Germline V CDR1 and CDR2: SGHDT, YYEEEE. V trimming: 0 bases; J trimming: 0 bases; junction bases outside the gene matches: 2. CDR3 DNA: TGTGCCAGCAGCTTGGTGGACAGGATGAACACTGAAGCTTTCTTT. Amino acids: CASSLVDRMNTEAFF.

V and J are TRBV4-2 and TRBJ1-6, with D perhaps TRBD1 (6 bases). This CDR3 has 19 residues. With 4 bases removed from V and 2 bases from J, the gap between germline ends came to 21 bases. Germline CDR1 LGHNA, CDR2 YNFKEQ. CDR3 nucleotides: TGTGCCAGCAGCCTCCTAGGGGGGGCCAGGGAGGCCTATAATTCACCCCTCCACTTT. Translation gives CASSLLGGAREAYNSPLHF.

This clone was seen a handful of times. This chain connects TRBV30 to TRBJ1-2; D unresolved. The V end was cut by 0 bases, the J end by 8 bases, with 16 bases between. CDR3 length: 14 residues. Germline CDR1 GTSNPN, CDR2 SVGIG (reference sequence). CDR3 amino acids: CAWSVPSRAAGYTF. The CDR3 DNA sequence: TGTGCCTGGAGTGTACCGTCCCGGGCCGCAGGCTACACCTTC.